The rows below give T cell receptor beta chains drawn from one sample of a study of CD8+ T cells in alopecia areata. Using immunoSEQ multiplex PCR, the repertoire was profiled, and TCRdb retains in-frame clones only, with some absent. The table lists a few hundred thousand clones, 60% of them singletons. Sample: CD4+ T cells sorted from blood, taken around week 53, from a patient treated with tofacitinib. Receptor source: a human donor with alopecia areata. Each CDR3 is given with its conserved first and last residue. The D gene is left open where the match is weak. Not all rows give a size; the values are once, few, many and, for expanded clones, a class.

CDR3 length | J gene | clone size | V gene | D gene | CDR3 protein | CDR3 DNA
15 | TRBJ1-1 | once | TRBV6-5 | - | CASSYNSRGNTEAFF | TGTGCCAGCAGTTACAATTCTAGAGGGAACACTGAAGCTTTCTTT
13 | TRBJ1-5 | - | TRBV30 | - | CAWSVKESQPQHF | TGTGCCTGGAGTGTAAAGGAGTCGCAGCCCCAGCATTTT
16 | TRBJ2-4 | - | TRBV4-2 | TRBD2 | CASSQDTGTSKTIQYF | TGTGCCAGCAGCCAAGATACCGGGACTAGCAAGACCATTCAGTACTTC
16 | TRBJ2-6 | - | TRBV30 | - | CAWSLKGGPGANVLTF | TGTGCCTGGAGCCTTAAAGGGGGGCCTGGGGCCAACGTCCTGACTTTC
14 | TRBJ2-5 | - | TRBV5-1 | TRBD1 | CASSSTGPGETQYF | TGCGCCAGCAGCTCGACAGGGCCGGGGGAGACCCAGTACTTC
12 | TRBJ2-7 | many | TRBV5-1 | - | CASGTGDYEQYF | TGCGCCAGTGGGACGGGCGACTACGAGCAGTACTTC
14 | TRBJ1-1 | - | TRBV7-2 | - | CASSFMGQNTEAFF | TGTGCCAGCAGCTTCATGGGACAGAACACTGAAGCTTTCTTT
12 | TRBJ2-3 | few | TRBV7-9 | - | CASSPTDDTQYF | TGTGCCAGCAGCCCGACGGATGATACGCAGTATTTT
12 | TRBJ2-5 | few | TRBV5-1 | - | CASSLDQETQYF | TGCGCCAGCAGCTTGGACCAAGAGACCCAGTACTTC
13 | TRBJ2-5 | - | TRBV5-4 | - | CASCLDFQETQYF | TGTGCCAGTTGCCTTGACTTCCAAGAGACCCAGTACTTC
13 | TRBJ1-2 | - | TRBV19 | - | CASSSTAAKGYTF | TGTGCCAGTAGTAGCACAGCCGCTAAGGGCTACACCTTC
15 | TRBJ1-6 | - | TRBV30 | - | CAWSVSGRRNSPLHF | TGTGCCTGGAGTGTATCCGGACGGAGAAATTCACCCCTCCACTTT
14 | TRBJ2-3 | few | TRBV29-1 | TRBD2 | CSVLSGGLTDTQYF | TGCAGCGTTCTCAGCGGGGGCCTCACAGATACGCAGTATTTT
13 | TRBJ1-4 | few | TRBV29-1 | - | CSALTAPDEKLFF | TGCAGCGCTTTGACGGCGCCGGATGAAAAACTGTTTTTT
12 | TRBJ1-5 | once | TRBV30 | - | CAWSGQGQPQHF | TGTGCCTGGAGTGGGCAGGGTCAGCCCCAGCATTTT
14 | TRBJ2-3 | - | TRBV5-1 | TRBD1 | CASSRDRGGDTQYF | TGCGCCAGCAGCCGAGACAGGGGAGGAGATACGCAGTATTTT
14 | TRBJ1-1 | - | TRBV30 | - | CAWSVLHSNTEAFF | TGTGCCTGGAGTGTTCTCCACAGCAACACTGAAGCTTTCTTT
12 | TRBJ1-5 | few | TRBV10-3 | - | CAIGQDGQPQHF | TGTGCCATCGGGCAGGATGGTCAGCCCCAGCATTTT
13 | TRBJ2-1 | few | TRBV7-2 | TRBD2 | CASSYLREDEQFF | TGTGCCAGCAGCTACCTGCGGGAGGATGAGCAGTTCTTC
16 | TRBJ2-7 | - | TRBV29-1 | - | CSVVGGSGVGFYEQYF | TGCAGCGTTGTAGGGGGGAGCGGGGTAGGGTTCTACGAGCAGTACTTC
15 | TRBJ1-6 | - | TRBV7-9 | - | CASSKQEIYNSPLHF | TGTGCCAGCAGCAAACAGGAGATCTATAATTCACCCCTCCACTTT
17 | TRBJ1-2 | - | TRBV29-1 | - | CSVADREGGSWNYGYTF | TGCAGCGTTGCGGACCGGGAAGGAGGATCCTGGAACTATGGCTACACCTTC
12 | TRBJ2-2 | few | TRBV4-3 | - | CASSQVPGELFF | TGCGCCAGCAGCCAAGTACCAGGGGAGCTGTTTTTT
14 | TRBJ1-1 | - | TRBV30 | - | CAWSGLGMNTEAFF | TGTGCCTGGAGTGGGCTGGGGATGAACACTGAAGCTTTCTTT
11 | TRBJ2-2 | - | TRBV6-5 | - | CASRNTGELFF | TGTGCCAGCAGGAACACCGGGGAGCTGTTTTTT
14 | TRBJ2-1 | - | TRBV4-2 | - | CASSQNKEYNEQFF | TGTGCCAGCAGCCAAAATAAGGAATACAATGAGCAGTTCTTC
13 | TRBJ1-1 | - | TRBV30 | - | CAWRGGYNTEAFF | TGTGCCTGGAGGGGGGGCTACAACACTGAAGCTTTCTTT
14 | TRBJ1-1 | - | TRBV5-6 | - | CASSGRVPNTEAFF | TGTGCCAGCAGCGGGAGGGTTCCGAACACTGAAGCTTTCTTT
12 | TRBJ2-5 | - | TRBV11-2 | - | CASSQGGVAQYF | TGTGCCAGCAGCCAGGGTGGGGTGGCCCAGTACTTC
14 | TRBJ2-3 | few | TRBV11-3 | - | CASSLDGNTDTQYF | TGTGCCAGCAGCTTGGACGGGAACACAGATACGCAGTATTTT
14 | TRBJ2-7 | - | TRBV18 | TRBD1 | CASSPGTARYEQYF | TGTGCCAGCTCACCAGGGACAGCTCGCTACGAGCAGTACTTC
15 | TRBJ2-3 | few | TRBV5-4 | - | CASSTHGTSTDTQYF | TGTGCCAGCAGCACCCACGGGACTAGCACAGATACGCAGTATTTT
13 | TRBJ2-7 | few | TRBV18 | - | CASSPVAYYEQYF | TGTGCCAGCTCACCAGTAGCCTACTACGAGCAGTACTTC
15 | TRBJ1-6 | few | TRBV5-4 | TRBD1 | CASSPGTGYNSPLHF | TGTGCCAGCAGCCCCGGGACAGGGTACAATTCACCCCTCCACTTT
15 | TRBJ2-1 | - | TRBV6-1 | TRBD2 | CASSPGLAGYNEQFF | TGTGCCAGCAGCCCCGGTCTAGCGGGGTATAATGAGCAGTTCTTC
11 | TRBJ1-1 | - | TRBV29-1 | TRBD1 | CSATGETEAFF | TGCAGCGCCACAGGGGAAACTGAAGCTTTCTTT
15 | TRBJ2-6 | - | TRBV27 | - | CASRLGGSGANVLTF | TGTGCCAGCAGACTAGGTGGCTCTGGGGCCAACGTCCTGACTTTC
16 | TRBJ2-2 | - | TRBV7-9 | - | CASSFRGQLNTGELFF | TGTGCCAGCAGCTTTAGGGGACAACTAAACACCGGGGAGCTGTTTTTT
12 | TRBJ2-3 | - | TRBV30 | - | CAWSGHTDTQYF | TGTGCCTGGAGCGGACACACAGATACGCAGTATTTT
13 | TRBJ2-5 | - | TRBV7-9 | - | CASSPGYRETQYF | TGTGCCAGCAGCCCGGGGTATCGGGAGACCCAGTACTTC